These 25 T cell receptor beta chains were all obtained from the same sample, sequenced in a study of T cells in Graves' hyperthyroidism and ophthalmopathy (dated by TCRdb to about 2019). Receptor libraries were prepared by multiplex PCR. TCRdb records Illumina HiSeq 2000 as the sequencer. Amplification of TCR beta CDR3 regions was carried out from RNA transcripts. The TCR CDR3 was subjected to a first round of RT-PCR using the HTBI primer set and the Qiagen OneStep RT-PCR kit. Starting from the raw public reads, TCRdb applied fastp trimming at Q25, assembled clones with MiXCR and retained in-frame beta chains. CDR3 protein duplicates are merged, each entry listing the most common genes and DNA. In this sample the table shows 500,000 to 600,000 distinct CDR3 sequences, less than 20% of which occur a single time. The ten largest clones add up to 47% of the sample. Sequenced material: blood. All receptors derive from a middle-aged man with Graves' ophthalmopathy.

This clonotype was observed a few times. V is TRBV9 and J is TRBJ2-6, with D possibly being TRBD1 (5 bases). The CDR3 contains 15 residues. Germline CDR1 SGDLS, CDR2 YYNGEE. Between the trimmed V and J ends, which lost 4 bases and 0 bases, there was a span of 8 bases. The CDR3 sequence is CASSQQVSGANVLTF. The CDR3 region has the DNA TGTGCCAGCAGCCAACAGGTCTCTGGGGCCAACGTCCTGACTTTC.

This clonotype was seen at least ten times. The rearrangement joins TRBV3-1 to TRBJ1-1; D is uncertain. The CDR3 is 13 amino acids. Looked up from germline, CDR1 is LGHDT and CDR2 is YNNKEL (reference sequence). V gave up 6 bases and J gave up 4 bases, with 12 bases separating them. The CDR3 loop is CASRREGVTEAFF. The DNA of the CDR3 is TGTGCCAGCAGGCGCGAGGGTGTCACTGAAGCTTTCTTT.

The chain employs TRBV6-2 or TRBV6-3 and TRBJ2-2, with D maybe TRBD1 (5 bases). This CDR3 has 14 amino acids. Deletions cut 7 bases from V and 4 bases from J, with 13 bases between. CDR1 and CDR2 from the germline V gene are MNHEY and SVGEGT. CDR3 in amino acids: CASTREGTTGELFF. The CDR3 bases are TGTGCCAGCACCAGGGAAGGAACCACCGGGGAGCTGTTTTTT.

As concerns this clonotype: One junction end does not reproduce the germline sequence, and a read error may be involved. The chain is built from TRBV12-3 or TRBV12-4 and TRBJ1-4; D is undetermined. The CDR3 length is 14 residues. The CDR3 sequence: CASSLRRANERLFF. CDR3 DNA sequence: TGTGCCAGCAGCCTCCGCCGGGCTAATGAAAGACTGTTTTTT.

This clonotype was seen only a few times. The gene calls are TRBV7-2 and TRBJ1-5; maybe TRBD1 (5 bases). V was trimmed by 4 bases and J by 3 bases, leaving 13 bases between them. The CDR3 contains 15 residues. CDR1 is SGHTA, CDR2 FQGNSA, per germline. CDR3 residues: CASSWQEGTNQPQHF. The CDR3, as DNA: TGTGCCAGCAGCTGGCAGGAGGGGACCAATCAGCCCCAGCATTTT.

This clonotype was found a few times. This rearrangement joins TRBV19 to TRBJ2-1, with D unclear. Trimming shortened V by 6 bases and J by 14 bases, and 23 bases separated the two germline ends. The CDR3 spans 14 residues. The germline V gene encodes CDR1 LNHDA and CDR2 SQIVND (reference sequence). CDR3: CASSPASRKGREFF. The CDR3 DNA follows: TGTGCCAGTAGCCCCGCGTCTAGAAAGGGTCGGGAGTTCTTC.

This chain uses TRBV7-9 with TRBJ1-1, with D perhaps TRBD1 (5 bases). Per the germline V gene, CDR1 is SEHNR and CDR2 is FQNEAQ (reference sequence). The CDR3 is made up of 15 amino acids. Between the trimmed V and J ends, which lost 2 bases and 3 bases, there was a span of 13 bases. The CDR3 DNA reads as TGTGCCAGCAGCTTAATACTCGGGGGAGACACTGAAGCTTTCTTT. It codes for CASSLILGGDTEAFF. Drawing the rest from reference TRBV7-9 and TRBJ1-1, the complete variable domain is DTGVSQNPRHKITKRGQNVTFRCDPISEHNRLYWYRQTLGQGPEFLTYFQNEAQLEKSRLLSDRFSAERPKGSFSTLEIQRTEQGDSAMYLCASSLILGGDTEAFFGQGTRLTVV.

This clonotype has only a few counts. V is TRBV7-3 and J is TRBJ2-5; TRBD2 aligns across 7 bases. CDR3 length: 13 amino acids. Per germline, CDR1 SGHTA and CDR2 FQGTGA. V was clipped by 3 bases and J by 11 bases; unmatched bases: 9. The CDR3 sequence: CASSFTGGREQYF. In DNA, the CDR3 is TGTGCCAGCAGCTTTACGGGAGGAAGAGAGCAGTACTTC.

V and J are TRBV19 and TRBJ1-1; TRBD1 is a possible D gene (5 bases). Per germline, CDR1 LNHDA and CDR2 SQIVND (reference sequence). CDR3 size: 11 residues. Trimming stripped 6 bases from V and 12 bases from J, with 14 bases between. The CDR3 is CASRFGREPFF. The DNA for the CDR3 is TGTGCCAGTAGGTTCGGCAGGGAACCTTTCTTT.

The CDR3 region is CASNGIAGGSGGELFF. CDR3 coding DNA: TGTGCCAGCAATGGGATAGCGGGAGGATCGGGCGGGGAGCTGTTTTTT. The chain couples TRBV6-1 to TRBJ2-2; 10 positions match TRBD2. J lost 7 bases, V lost 7 bases, and 12 bases had no gene match. The germline gives CDR1 MNHNS, CDR2 SASEGT. The CDR3 is 16 residues long.

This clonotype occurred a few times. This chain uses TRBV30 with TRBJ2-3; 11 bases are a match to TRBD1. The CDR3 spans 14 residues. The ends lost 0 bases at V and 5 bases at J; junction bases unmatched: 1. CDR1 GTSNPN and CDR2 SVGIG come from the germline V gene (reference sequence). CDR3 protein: CAWSVGTGGDTQYF. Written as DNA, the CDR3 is TGTGCCTGGAGTGTAGGGACAGGGGGAGATACGCAGTATTTT. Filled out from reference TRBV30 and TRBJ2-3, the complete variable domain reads SQTIHQWPATLVQPVGSPLSLECTVEGTSNPNLYWYRQAAGRGLQLLFYSVGIGQISSEVPQNLSASRPQDRQFILSSKKLLLSDSGFYLCAWSVGTGGDTQYFGPGTRLTVL.

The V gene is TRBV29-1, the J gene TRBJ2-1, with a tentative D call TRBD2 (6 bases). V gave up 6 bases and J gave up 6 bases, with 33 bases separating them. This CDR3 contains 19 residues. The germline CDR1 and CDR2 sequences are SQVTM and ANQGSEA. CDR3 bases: TGCAGCGTGCCTAGCGCCAGCAGCTTGATAGCCACCTCGGGCAATGAGCAGTTCTTC. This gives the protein CSVPSASSLIATSGNEQFF.

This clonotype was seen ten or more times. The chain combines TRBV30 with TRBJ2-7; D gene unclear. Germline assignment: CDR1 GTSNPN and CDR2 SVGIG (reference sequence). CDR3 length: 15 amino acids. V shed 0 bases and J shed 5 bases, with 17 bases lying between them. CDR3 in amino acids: CAWSVHDPVYDEQYF. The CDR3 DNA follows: TGTGCCTGGAGTGTACACGACCCCGTTTACGACGAGCAGTACTTC. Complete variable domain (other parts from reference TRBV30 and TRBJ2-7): SQTIHQWPATLVQPVGSPLSLECTVEGTSNPNLYWYRQAAGRGLQLLFYSVGIGQISSEVPQNLSASRPQDRQFILSSKKLLLSDSGFYLCAWSVHDPVYDEQYFGPGTRLTVT.

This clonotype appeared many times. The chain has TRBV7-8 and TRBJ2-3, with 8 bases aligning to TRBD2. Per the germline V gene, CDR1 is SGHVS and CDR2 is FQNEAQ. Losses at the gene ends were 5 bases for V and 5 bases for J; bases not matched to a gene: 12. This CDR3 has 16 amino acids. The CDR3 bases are TGTGCCAGCAGCATCGACCCGGGAGGGCCGCAAGATACGCAGTATTTT. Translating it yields CASSIDPGGPQDTQYF.

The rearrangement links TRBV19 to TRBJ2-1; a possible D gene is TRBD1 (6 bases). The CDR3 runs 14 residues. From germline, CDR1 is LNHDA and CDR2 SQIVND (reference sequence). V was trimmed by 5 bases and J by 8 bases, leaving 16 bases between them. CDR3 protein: CASSGGRGDDEQFF. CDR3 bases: TGTGCCAGTAGTGGAGGCAGGGGTGACGATGAGCAGTTCTTC.

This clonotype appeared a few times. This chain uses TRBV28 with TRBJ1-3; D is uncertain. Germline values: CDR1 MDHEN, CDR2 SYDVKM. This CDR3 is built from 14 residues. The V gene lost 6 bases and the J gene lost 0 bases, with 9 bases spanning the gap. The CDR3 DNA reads TGTGCCAGCAGGGACCGTAACTCTGGAAACACCATATATTTT. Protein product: CASRDRNSGNTIYF.

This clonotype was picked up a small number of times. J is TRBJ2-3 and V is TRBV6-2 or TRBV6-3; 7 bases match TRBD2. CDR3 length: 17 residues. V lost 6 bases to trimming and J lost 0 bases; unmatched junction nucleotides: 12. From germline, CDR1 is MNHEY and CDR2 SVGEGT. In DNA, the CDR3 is TGTGCCAGCAGATCCGTAAGGGCGCGGGGGAGCACAGATACGCAGTATTTT. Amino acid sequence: CASRSVRARGSTDTQYF.

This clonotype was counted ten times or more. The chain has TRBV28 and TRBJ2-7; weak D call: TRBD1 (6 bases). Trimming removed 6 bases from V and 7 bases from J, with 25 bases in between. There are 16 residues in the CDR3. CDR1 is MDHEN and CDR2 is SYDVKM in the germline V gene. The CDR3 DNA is TGTGCCAGCAGCTTAGCAACCGGGACAATCAGACGAGAGCAGTACTTC. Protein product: CASSLATGTIRREQYF.

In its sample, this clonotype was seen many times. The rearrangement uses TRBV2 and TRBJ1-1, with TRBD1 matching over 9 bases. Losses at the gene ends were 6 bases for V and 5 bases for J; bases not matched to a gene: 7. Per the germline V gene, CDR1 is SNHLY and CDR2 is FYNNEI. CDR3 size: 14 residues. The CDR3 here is CASRLQGAGTEAFF. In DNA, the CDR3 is TGTGCCAGCAGACTACAGGGGGCAGGGACTGAAGCTTTCTTT.

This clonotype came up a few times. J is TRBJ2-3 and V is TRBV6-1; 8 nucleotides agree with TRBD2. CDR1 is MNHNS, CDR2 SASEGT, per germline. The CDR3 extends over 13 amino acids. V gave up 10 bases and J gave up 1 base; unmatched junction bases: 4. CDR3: CATEAGGTDTQYF. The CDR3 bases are TGTGCCACCGAAGCGGGGGGCACAGATACGCAGTATTTT.

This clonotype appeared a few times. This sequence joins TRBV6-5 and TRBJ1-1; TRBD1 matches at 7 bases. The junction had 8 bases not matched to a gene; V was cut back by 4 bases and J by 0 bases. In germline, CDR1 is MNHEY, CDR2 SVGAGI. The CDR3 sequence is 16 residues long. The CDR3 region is CASSSLRGLMNTEAFF. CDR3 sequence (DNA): TGTGCCAGCAGTTCTTTGAGGGGGCTCATGAACACTGAAGCTTTCTTT.

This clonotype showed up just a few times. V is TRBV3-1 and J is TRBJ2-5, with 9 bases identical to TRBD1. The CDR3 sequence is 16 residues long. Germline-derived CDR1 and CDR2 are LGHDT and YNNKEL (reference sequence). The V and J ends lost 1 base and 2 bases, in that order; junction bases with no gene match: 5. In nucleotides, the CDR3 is TGTGCCAGCAGCCAAGGGGTCGGACAGGGGCAAGAGACCCAGTACTTC. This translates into CASSQGVGQGQETQYF.

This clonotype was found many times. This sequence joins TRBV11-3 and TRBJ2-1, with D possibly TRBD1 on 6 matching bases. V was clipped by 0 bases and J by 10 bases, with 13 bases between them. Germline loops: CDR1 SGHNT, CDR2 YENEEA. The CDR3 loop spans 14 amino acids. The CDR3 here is CASSLDPGTQEQFF. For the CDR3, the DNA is TGTGCCAGCAGCTTAGATCCCGGGACACAAGAGCAGTTCTTC.

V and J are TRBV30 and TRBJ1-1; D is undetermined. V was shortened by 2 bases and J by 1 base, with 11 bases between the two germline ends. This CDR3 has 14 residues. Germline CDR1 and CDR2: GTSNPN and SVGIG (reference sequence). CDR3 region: CAWSRGDPNTEAFF. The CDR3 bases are TGTGCCTGGAGTCGTGGAGACCCGAACACTGAAGCTTTCTTT.

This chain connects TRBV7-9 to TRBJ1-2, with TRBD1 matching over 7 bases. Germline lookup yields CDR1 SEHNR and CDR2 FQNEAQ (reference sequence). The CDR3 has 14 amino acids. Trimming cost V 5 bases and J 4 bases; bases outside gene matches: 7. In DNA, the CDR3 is TGTGCCAGCAGCCCTAACGACAGGGTCTATGGCTACACCTTC. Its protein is CASSPNDRVYGYTF.